This TCR beta chain stems from a study of blood T cell repertoires in COVID-19. About the research overall: From the United States, Italy and Spain came samples of acute and convalescent COVID-19. Sources were T cells, B-cell-depleted T cells, or PBMCs; the material itself was cDNA or gDNA.

This clone was seen a handful of times. Original analysis: Counts of nucleated cells, estimated from reference gene primer amplification, were obtained. Sequenced by immunoSEQ multiplex PCR; TCRdb stores in-frame clones only, minus some. From that table come the V and J calls and clone size; the DNA was used to work out D and trimming. The sample has around 150,000 clones, approximately 86% seen once. There are 17 residues in the CDR3. J gave up 7 bases and V 3 bases, and 12 bases lay outside the gene matches. Germline CDR1 is SGDLS and CDR2 is YYNGEE. This receptor was identified in a man in his sixties or seventies with acute or convalescent COVID-19. J is TRBJ1-6 and V is TRBV9, with 8 bases that match TRBD1. The sample taken for sequencing was peripheral blood. The CDR3 loop reads CASSDLDRGEWNSPLHF. The CDR3 nucleotides read TGTGCCAGCAGCGACTTAGACAGGGGCGAATGGAATTCACCCCTCCACTTT.